In this sample, the clone carrying this TCR beta chain turned up a few times. What it binds is not known. Assay: immunoSEQ multiplex PCR; the TCRdb copy retains only in-frame clones and omits some. The table lists 6,300 or so clones, around 16% of them singletons, with 4.5% to 5.5% in the top ten. This specimen comes from a study of T cells in localized non-small cell lung cancer. Study-wide points: Appearance in adjacent lung was seen for a median approximately 60 of the top 100 tumor clones. Uninvolved adjacent lung showed higher T cell clonality than tumor. The study sequenced only one region of the tumor. As a result, intratumor heterogeneity could not be excluded and remains possible.

The clonotype comes from a male donor at least 60 years old with stage II squamous cell lung carcinoma. The input for sequencing was normal lung tissue next to the tumor, taken before any cancer treatment.

CDR3 DNA: TGTGCCAGCAGCGTGCCCCTCGGGCAGGCAGACACCGGGGAGCTGTTTTTT. Translating it yields CASSVPLGQADTGELFF. V and J are TRBV9 and TRBJ2-2; unclear D gene. Germline V gives CDR1 SGDLS, CDR2 YYNGEE. The CDR3 has 17 residues. The germline V and J ends were trimmed by 2 bases and 3 bases, with 17 bases remaining between them. The full variable domain, its missing parts supplied by reference TRBV9 and TRBJ2-2, is DSGVTQTPKHLITATGQRVTLRCSPRSGDLSVYWYQQSLDQGLQFLIQYYNGEERAKGNILERFSAQQFPDLHSELNLSSLELGDSALYFCASSVPLGQADTGELFFGEGSRLTVL.